This T cell receptor beta chain was captured by sequencing in a study of cytotoxic CD8 clonotypes in ibrutinib-treated CLL. CDR3 length: 15 amino acids. Deletions cut 10 bases from V and 0 bases from J, with 16 bases between. The protocol was immunoSEQ multiplex PCR, while the TCRdb copy is restricted to in-frame clones and leaves out a portion. The table lists 330,000 or so clones, roughly 70% of them singletons. Here the sequenced sample was PBMCs, taken after 36 months of ibrutinib treatment. The chain recombines TRBV23-1 with TRBJ1-3, with TRBD1 as a possible D gene (6 bases). TRBV23-1 is an open reading frame, and its role is uncertain. The sequence came from a human donor with chronic lymphocytic leukemia. The CDR3 region has the DNA TGCGCCATCCCATCCAGGGGAGCCTCTGGAAACACCATATATTTT. Its translation is CAIPSRGASGNTIYF.